This T cell receptor (beta chain) was sequenced during a study of shared clonotypes between healthy human individuals. Measured with immunoSEQ multiplex PCR; TCRdb has only the in-frame clones, and not every one. The table lists a few hundred thousand clones, around 97% of them singletons. The CD4+ fraction was divided into a CD45RA+ naive subset and a CD45RA-negative memory subset. The CDR3 spans 14 residues. Germline lookup yields CDR1 MDHEN and CDR2 SYDVKM. The V gene end was trimmed by 4 bases and the J gene end by 8 bases; junction bases not matched to a gene: 5. The J gene is TRBJ1-4, the V gene TRBV28; 9 bases fit TRBD1. The sequencing input was naive CD4+ T cells sorted from blood. Subset: CD45RA+ positively selected. This TCR was recovered from a woman in her 30s in good health. CDR3 amino acids: CASSSGTGWEKLFF. In nucleotides, the CDR3 is TGTGCCAGCAGTTCTGGGACAGGGTGGGAAAAACTGTTTTTT.